One sample yielded the 15 T cell receptor beta chains listed below, sequenced in a study of T cells in Graves' hyperthyroidism and ophthalmopathy. Amplification of TCR beta CDR3 regions was performed using RNA transcripts as template. RT-PCR in the first round (using the HTBI primer set) targeted the TCR CDR3. TCRdb analysed the multiplex PCR reads with MiXCR anew, one entry per CDR3 protein. In the table there are 640,000 or so distinct CDR3 sequences, about 15% of which are singletons. Sequenced input: blood. These receptors were taken from a woman in her 40s with Graves' ophthalmopathy.

This clonotype came up many times. This chain uses TRBV9 with TRBJ1-2, with D maybe TRBD1 (5 bases). V lost 2 bases to trimming and J lost 8 bases, with 13 bases between them. The CDR3 has 13 residues. From germline, CDR1 is SGDLS and CDR2 YYNGEE. The CDR3 nucleotides are TGTGCCAGCAGCGTCCGTGTGGGGCACGGCTACACCTTC. As protein: CASSVRVGHGYTF.

Only a few counts were recorded for this clonotype. The V and J genes are TRBV5-1 and TRBJ2-2; possibly TRBD1 or TRBD2 for D (5 bases each). The CDR3 runs 13 residues. Trimming left V 5 bases short and J 4 bases short, with 9 bases between. Germline assignment: CDR1 SGHRS and CDR2 YFSETQ. CDR3 sequence reads: CASSGGATGELFF. The DNA for the CDR3 is TGCGCCAGCAGTGGGGGTGCCACCGGGGAGCTGTTTTTT.

This chain joins TRBV2 and TRBJ1-2; 7 bases line up with TRBD1. Germline CDR1 is SNHLY and CDR2 is FYNNEI. The CDR3 sequence is 14 residues long. V was clipped by 6 bases and J by 4 bases; unmatched bases: 8. DNA for the CDR3: TGTGCCAGCAGCAACGGGGGACAGCCCTATGGCTACACCTTC. This codes for CASSNGGQPYGYTF.

This clonotype was detected many times. CDR3 coding DNA: TGTGCCAGCAGCGTAGCGACAAACTATGGCTACACCTTC. It translates to CASSVATNYGYTF. J is TRBJ1-2 and V is TRBV9; D unclear. The CDR3 is 13 residues long. Germline loops: CDR1 SGDLS, CDR2 YYNGEE. Trimming cost V 0 bases and J 2 bases, with 5 bases left between them.

The rearrangement joins TRBV10-3 to TRBJ2-7; 14 nucleotides align to TRBD2. Germline assignment: CDR1 ENHRY and CDR2 SYGVKD. Trimming removed 11 bases from V and 4 bases from J; junction bases left unmatched: 16. This CDR3 has 17 residues. The CDR3 nucleotides read TGTGCCTCAACCCAGGGGGCCGGGACTAGCGGGAGTTACGAGCAGTACTTC. Translated, it gives CASTQGAGTSGSYEQYF.

This clonotype has a count of ten or more. The CDR3 DNA sequence: TGTGCCAGCAGTTACGTCGGTTGGGATCCCGGCTACGAGCAGTACTTC. Amino acid sequence: CASSYVGWDPGYEQYF. This chain connects TRBV6-5 to TRBJ2-7, with D unclear. The CDR3 is 16 amino acids. In germline, CDR1 is MNHEY, CDR2 SVGAGI. V lost 2 bases to trimming and J lost 3 bases, with 17 bases between them.

V and J are TRBV20-1 and TRBJ1-2, with TRBD1 as a possible D gene (5 bases). Germline V gene lookup returns CDR1 DFQATT and CDR2 SNEGSKA (reference sequence). The CDR3 has 12 residues. V lost 5 bases and J 8 bases, leaving 15 bases between the germline ends. The CDR3 bases are TGCAGTGCTGGAGGAGGGGTTTACGGCTACACCTTC. The encoded protein is CSAGGGVYGYTF.

This clonotype has at least ten counts. This chain uses TRBV20-1 with TRBJ2-5, with 7 bases fitting TRBD2. Germline-derived CDR1 and CDR2 are DFQATT and SNEGSKA (reference sequence). J lost 1 base, V lost 1 base, and 3 bases had no gene match. The CDR3 runs to 14 residues. The CDR3 reads CSARGLAVQETQYF. DNA of the CDR3: TGCAGTGCTAGAGGCCTAGCGGTCCAAGAGACCCAGTACTTC.

This clonotype showed up many times. The chain is built from TRBV28 and TRBJ1-2; TRBD1 is a possible D gene (6 bases). Per germline, CDR1 MDHEN and CDR2 SYDVKM. Trimming cost V 4 bases and J 3 bases, with 15 bases left between them. The CDR3 covers 15 residues. CDR3 sequence: CASSSYAGTYYGYTF. In DNA, the CDR3 is TGTGCCAGCAGTTCTTACGCCGGGACATACTATGGCTACACCTTC.

The table lists this clonotype with many counts. V is TRBV27 and J is TRBJ2-7; 16 bases map to TRBD2. Germline values: CDR1 MNHEY, CDR2 SMNVEV (reference sequence). The V gene end was trimmed by 5 bases and the J gene end by 11 bases; junction bases not matched to a gene: 9. The CDR3 extends over 15 amino acids. CDR3 residues: CASSPSGLAGGEEYF. CDR3 bases: TGTGCCAGCAGTCCCTCGGGACTAGCGGGAGGGGAGGAGTACTTC.

This clonotype has ten or more counts. This chain joins TRBV12-3 or TRBV12-4 and TRBJ1-2; maybe TRBD1 (5 bases). V lost 6 bases to trimming and J lost 0 bases, with 11 bases between them. The CDR3 totals 14 residues. For the CDR3, the DNA is TGTGCCAGCAGCCCTGGGGGAGCTAACTATGGCTACACCTTC. This encodes CASSPGGANYGYTF.

This clonotype was found a few times. The chain carries TRBV30 and TRBJ2-5; D tentatively fits TRBD1 or TRBD2 (5 bases each). V dropped 0 bases and J dropped 4 bases, with 12 bases sitting between them. CDR1 is GTSNPN and CDR2 is SVGIG in the germline V gene (reference sequence). The CDR3 has 14 residues. CDR3 in amino acids: CAWSVSGSIETQYF. For the CDR3, the DNA is TGTGCCTGGAGTGTATCAGGGAGTATAGAGACCCAGTACTTC.

This clonotype was recorded at least ten times. The V and J genes are TRBV15 and TRBJ2-1; TRBD2 might be the D (5 bases). Germline V gives CDR1 LNHNV, CDR2 YYDKDF (reference sequence). V lost 2 bases to trimming and J lost 4 bases, with 15 bases between them. The CDR3 length is 16 residues. The CDR3 region has the DNA TGTGCCACCAGCAGAAATCCGGGAACCCTTTACAATGAGCAGTTCTTC. Its protein product is CATSRNPGTLYNEQFF.

CDR3 sequence (DNA): TGTGCCACCGAGGGGGGATCCGTATACGAGCAGTACTTC. Protein product: CATEGGSVYEQYF. The chain has TRBV10-3 and TRBJ2-7; D is possibly TRBD1 or TRBD2 (6 bases each). Trimming removed 10 bases from V and 4 bases from J, with 17 bases in between. CDR3 length: 13 amino acids. Per germline, CDR1 ENHRY and CDR2 SYGVKD.

This clonotype has ten or more counts. The chain combines TRBV20-1 with TRBJ1-2; 7 bases fit TRBD1. V lost 3 bases, J lost 3 bases, and 4 bases stayed unmatched. CDR1 is DFQATT, CDR2 SNEGSKA, per germline (reference sequence). This CDR3 contains 13 residues. CDR3 in amino acids: CSASSGTDYGYTF. The CDR3 coding sequence is TGCAGTGCTAGTTCCGGGACAGACTATGGCTACACCTTC.